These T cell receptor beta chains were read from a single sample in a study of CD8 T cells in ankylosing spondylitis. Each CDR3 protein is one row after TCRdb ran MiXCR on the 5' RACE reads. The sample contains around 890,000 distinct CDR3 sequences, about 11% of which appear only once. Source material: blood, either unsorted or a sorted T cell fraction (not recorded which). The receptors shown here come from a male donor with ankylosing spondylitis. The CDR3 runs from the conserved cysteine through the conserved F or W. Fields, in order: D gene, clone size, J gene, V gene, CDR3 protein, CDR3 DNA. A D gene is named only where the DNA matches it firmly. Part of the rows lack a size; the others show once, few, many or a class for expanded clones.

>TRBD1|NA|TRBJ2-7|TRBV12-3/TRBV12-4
CASSRQGRSYEQYF
TGTGCCAGCAGTAGACAGGGGAGGTCCTACGAGCAGTACTTC
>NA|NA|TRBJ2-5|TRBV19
CASAGRGQETQYF
TGTGCCAGTGCGGGGCGGGGCCAAGAGACCCAGTACTTC
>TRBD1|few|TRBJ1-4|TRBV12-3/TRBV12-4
CASSLGQGGDKLFF
TGTGCCAGCAGTTTGGGACAGGGGGGTGATAAACTGTTTTTT
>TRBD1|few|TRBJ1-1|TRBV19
CATYDRAEAFF
TGTGCCACTTACGACAGGGCTGAAGCTTTCTTT
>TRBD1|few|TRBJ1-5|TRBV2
CASSGQGPRSNQPQHF
TGTGCCAGCAGCGGACAGGGGCCCCGGAGCAATCAGCCCCAGCATTTT
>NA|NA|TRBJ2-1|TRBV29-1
CSVDEPWRVDYNEQFF
TGCAGCGTTGACGAACCTTGGAGAGTGGACTACAATGAGCAGTTCTTC
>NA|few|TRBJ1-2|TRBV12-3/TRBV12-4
CASSLKASVGYGYTF
TGTGCCAGCAGTTTGAAGGCCTCCGTGGGCTATGGCTACACCTTC
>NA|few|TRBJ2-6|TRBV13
CASSLGAASGANVLTF
TGTGCCAGCAGCTTAGGGGCAGCCTCTGGGGCCAACGTCCTGACTTTC
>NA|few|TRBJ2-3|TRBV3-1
CASSQAPWPDTQYF
TGTGCCAGCAGCCAAGCCCCTTGGCCCGATACGCAGTATTTT
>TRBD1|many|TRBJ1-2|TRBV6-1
CASSGGQTTAHGYTF
TGTGCCAGCAGTGGGGGACAGACAACGGCCCATGGCTACACCTTC
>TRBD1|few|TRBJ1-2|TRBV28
CASSLGTGWGYTF
TGTGCCAGCAGTCTAGGGACAGGATGGGGCTACACCTTC
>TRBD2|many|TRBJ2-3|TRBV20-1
CSAAGEPTDTQYF
TGCAGTGCTGCGGGGGAACCTACAGATACGCAGTATTTT
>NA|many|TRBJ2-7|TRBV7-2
CASSLAVSSYEQYF
TGTGCCAGCAGCTTAGCGGTCAGCTCCTACGAGCAGTACTTC
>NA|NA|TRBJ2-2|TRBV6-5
CASSYLRDVSGPNTGELFF
TGTGCCAGCAGTTACCTCAGGGACGTGAGCGGGCCAAACACCGGGGAGCTGTTTTTT
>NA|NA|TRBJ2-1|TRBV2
CASSETGSSNEQFF
TGTGCCAGCAGTGAAACGGGAAGTAGTAATGAGCAGTTCTTC
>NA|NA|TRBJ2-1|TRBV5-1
CASSLEATITYNEQFF
TGCGCCAGCAGCTTGGAGGCGACTATAACCTACAATGAGCAGTTCTTC
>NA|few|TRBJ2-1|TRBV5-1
CASSLGVSGNNEQFF
TGCGCCAGCAGCTTGGGGGTTAGCGGTAACAATGAGCAGTTCTTC
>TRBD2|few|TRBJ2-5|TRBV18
CASSPFGLAGETQYF
TGTGCCAGCTCACCATTTGGACTAGCAGGGGAGACCCAGTACTTC
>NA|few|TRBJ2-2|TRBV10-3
CATRGGYSFNERGELFF
TGTGCCACCCGGGGAGGATATAGTTTCAACGAACGAGGGGAGCTGTTTTTT
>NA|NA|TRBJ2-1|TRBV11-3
CASSSSPGAGEQFF
TGTGCCAGCAGCTCCTCCCCGGGGGCGGGTGAGCAGTTCTTC
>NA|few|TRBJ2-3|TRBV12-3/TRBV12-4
CASSPYLTENTDTQYF
TGTGCCAGCAGTCCCTACCTGACAGAAAACACAGATACGCAGTATTTT
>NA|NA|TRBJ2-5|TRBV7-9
CASTGPLSQETQYF
TGTGCCAGCACCGGCCCCCTCTCTCAAGAGACCCAGTACTTC
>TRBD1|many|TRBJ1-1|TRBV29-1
CSVEKLQGDTEAFF
TGCAGCGTGGAAAAGTTACAGGGGGACACTGAAGCTTTCTTT
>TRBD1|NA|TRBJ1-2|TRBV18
CASSPNRGPFGYTF
TGTGCCAGCTCACCAAACAGGGGTCCCTTTGGCTACACCTTC
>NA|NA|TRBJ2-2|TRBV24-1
CATSDGWVRSGELFF
TGTGCCACCAGTGATGGATGGGTCCGCAGCGGGGAGCTGTTTTTT
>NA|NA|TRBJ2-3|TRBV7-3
CASSLFKSTDTQYF
TGTGCCAGCAGCTTATTCAAGAGCACAGATACGCAGTATTTT
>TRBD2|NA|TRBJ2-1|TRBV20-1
CSARDSARERYNEQFF
TGCAGTGCTAGAGATTCGGCGCGGGAGAGGTACAATGAGCAGTTCTTC
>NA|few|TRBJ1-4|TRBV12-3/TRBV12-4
CASSLGGENEKLFF
TGTGCCAGCAGTTTGGGAGGAGAAAATGAAAAACTGTTTTTT
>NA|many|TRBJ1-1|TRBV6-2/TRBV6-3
CASKGLSPTEAFF
TGTGCCAGCAAAGGCCTCTCGCCCACTGAAGCTTTCTTT
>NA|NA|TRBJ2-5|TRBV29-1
CSAAGWSQETQYF
TGCAGCGCCGCAGGTTGGAGCCAAGAGACCCAGTACTTC
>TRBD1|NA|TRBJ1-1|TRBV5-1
CASSQGLTGELVSEAFF
TGCGCCAGCAGCCAGGGTCTCACAGGGGAGTTAGTGAGTGAAGCTTTCTTT
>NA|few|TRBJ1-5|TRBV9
CASSVDAYQPQHF
TGTGCCAGCAGCGTAGATGCTTATCAGCCCCAGCATTTT
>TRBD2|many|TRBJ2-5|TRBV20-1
CLPGREGGETQYF
TGCCTCCCGGGGCGGGAGGGCGGCGAGACCCAGTACTTC
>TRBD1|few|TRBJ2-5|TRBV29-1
CSVDPAGGGETQYF
TGCAGCGTTGATCCGGCAGGGGGTGGGGAGACCCAGTACTTC
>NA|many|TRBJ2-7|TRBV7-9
CASSLGGSRSYEQYF
TGTGCCAGCAGCTTAGGTGGGAGCCGCTCCTACGAGCAGTACTTC
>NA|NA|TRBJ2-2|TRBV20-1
CSASVQPNTGELFF
TGCAGTGCTAGTGTGCAGCCGAACACCGGGGAGCTGTTTTTT
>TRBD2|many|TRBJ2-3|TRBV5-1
CASTLGLPLRGDTQYF
TGCGCCAGCACGCTGGGACTACCCCTTCGAGGAGATACGCAGTATTTT
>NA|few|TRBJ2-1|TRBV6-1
CASGTGYSYNEQFF
TGTGCCAGCGGAACAGGCTACTCCTACAATGAGCAGTTCTTC
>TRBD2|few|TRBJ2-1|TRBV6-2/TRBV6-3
CASSYPSGGPYNEQFF
TGTGCCAGCAGTTACCCCAGCGGGGGCCCCTACAATGAGCAGTTCTTC
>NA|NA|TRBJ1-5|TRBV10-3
CAAAGGGRNQPQHF
TGTGCCGCCGCCGGGGGAGGACGCAATCAGCCCCAGCATTTT
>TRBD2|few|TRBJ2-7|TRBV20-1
CSARDPAGVGYEQYF
TGCAGTGCTAGAGATCCAGCGGGAGTCGGGTACGAGCAGTACTTC
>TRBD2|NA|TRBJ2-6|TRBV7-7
CAILAGDFSGANVLTF
TGTGCCATTCTAGCGGGAGATTTCTCTGGGGCCAACGTCCTGACTTTC
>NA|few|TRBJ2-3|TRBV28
CASTTVGFTDTQYF
TGTGCCAGCACGACAGTAGGCTTCACAGATACGCAGTATTTT
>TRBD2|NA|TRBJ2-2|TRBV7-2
CASRRRGENTGDLFF
TGTGCCAGCAGAAGGCGGGGGGAGAACACCGGGGACCTGTTTTTT
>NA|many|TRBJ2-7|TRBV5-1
CASSLGGTATYEQYF
TGCGCCAGCAGCTTGGGCGGGACAGCGACCTACGAGCAGTACTTC